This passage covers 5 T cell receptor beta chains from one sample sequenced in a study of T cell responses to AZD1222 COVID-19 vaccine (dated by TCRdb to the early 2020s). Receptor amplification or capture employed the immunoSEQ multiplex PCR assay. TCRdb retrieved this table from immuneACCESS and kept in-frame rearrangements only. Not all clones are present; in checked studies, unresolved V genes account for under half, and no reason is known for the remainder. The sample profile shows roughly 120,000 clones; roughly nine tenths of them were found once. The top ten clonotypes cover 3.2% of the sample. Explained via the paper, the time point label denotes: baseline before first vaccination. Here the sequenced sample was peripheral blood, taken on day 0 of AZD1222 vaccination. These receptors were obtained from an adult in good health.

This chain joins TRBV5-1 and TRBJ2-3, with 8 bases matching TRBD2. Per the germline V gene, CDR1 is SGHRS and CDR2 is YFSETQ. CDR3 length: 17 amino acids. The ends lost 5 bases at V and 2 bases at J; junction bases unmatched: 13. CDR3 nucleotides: TGCGCCAGCAGGTTCACGCCGACTAGCGTGTCCACAGATACGCAGTATTTT. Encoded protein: CASRFTPTSVSTDTQYF.

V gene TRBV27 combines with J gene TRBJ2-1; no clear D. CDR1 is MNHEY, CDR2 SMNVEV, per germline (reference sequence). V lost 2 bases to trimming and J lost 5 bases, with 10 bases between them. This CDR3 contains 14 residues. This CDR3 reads CASSLRRLDNEQFF. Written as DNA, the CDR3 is TGTGCCAGCAGTTTAAGGAGACTTGACAATGAGCAGTTCTTC.

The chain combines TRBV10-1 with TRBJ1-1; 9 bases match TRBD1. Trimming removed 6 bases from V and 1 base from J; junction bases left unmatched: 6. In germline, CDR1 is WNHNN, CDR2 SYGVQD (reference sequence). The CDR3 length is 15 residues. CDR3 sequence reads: CASRSRDRANTEAFF. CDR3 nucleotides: TGCGCCAGCAGGTCCCGGGACAGGGCGAACACTGAAGCTTTCTTT.

As DNA, the CDR3 is TGTGCCAGCAGCCGGACAGGGATCTATTACGAGCAGTACTTC. Translating it yields CASSRTGIYYEQYF. The rearrangement joins TRBV14 to TRBJ2-7; 8 bases are a match to TRBD1. V was pared by 4 bases and J by 4 bases, with 6 bases of the junction left unmatched. The CDR3 is 14 residues long. From germline, CDR1 is SGHDN and CDR2 FVKESK.

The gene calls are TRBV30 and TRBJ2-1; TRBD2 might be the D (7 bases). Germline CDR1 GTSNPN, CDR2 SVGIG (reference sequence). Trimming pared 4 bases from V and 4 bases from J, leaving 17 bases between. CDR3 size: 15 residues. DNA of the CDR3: TGTGCCTGGACCGAAAAGGGGGGGCAATACAATGAGCAGTTCTTC. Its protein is CAWTEKGGQYNEQFF.